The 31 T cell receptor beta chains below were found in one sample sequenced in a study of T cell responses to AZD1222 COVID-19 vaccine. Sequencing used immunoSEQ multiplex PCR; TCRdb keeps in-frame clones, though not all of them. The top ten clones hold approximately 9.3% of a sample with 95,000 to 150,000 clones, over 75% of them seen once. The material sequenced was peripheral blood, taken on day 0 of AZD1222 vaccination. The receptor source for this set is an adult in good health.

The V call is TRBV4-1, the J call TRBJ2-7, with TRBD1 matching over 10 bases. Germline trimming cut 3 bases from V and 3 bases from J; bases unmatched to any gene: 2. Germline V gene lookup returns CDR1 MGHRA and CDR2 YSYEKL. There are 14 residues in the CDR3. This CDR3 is CASSHGQGGYEQYF. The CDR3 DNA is TGCGCCAGCAGCCACGGACAGGGGGGCTACGAGCAGTACTTC.

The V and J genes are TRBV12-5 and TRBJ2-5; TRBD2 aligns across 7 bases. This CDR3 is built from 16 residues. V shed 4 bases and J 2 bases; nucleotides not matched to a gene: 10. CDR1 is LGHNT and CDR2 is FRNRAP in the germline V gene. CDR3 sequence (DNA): TGTGCTAGTGGTTCCCCCGGGGGAGGGCCACAAGAGACCCAGTACTTC. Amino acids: CASGSPGGGPQETQYF. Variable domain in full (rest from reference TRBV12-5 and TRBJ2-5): DARVTQTPRHKVTEMGQEVTMRCQPILGHNTVFWYRQTMMQGLELLAYFRNRAPLDDSGMPKDRFSAEMPDATLATLKIQPSEPRDSAVYFCASGSPGGGPQETQYFGPGTRLLVL.

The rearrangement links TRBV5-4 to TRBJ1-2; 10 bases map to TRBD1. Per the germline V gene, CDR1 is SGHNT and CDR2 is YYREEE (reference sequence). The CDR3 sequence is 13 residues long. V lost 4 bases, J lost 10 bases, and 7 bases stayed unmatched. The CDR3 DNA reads TGTGCCAGCAGCAACCGGGACAGGGGTGTCTACACCTTC. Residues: CASSNRDRGVYTF.

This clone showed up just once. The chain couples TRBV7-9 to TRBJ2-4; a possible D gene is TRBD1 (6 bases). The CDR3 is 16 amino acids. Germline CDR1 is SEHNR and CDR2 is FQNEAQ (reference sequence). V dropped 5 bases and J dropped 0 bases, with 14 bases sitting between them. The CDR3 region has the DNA TGTGCCAGCAGCATACTACAGGGTTTAGCCAAAAACATTCAGTACTTC. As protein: CASSILQGLAKNIQYF.

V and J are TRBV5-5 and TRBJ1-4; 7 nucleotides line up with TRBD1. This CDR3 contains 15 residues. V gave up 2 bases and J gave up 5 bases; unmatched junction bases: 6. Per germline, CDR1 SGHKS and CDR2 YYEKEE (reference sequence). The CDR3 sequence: CASSFTGAVNEKLFF. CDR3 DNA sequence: TGTGCCAGCAGCTTCACAGGGGCCGTAAATGAAAAACTGTTTTTT.

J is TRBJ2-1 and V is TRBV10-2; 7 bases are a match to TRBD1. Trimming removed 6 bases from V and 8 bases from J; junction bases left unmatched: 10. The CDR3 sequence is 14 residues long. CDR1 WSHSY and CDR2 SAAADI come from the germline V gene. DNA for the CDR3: TGCGCCAGCAGAGTCTCGGGACAGTTCTATGAGCAGTTCTTC. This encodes CASRVSGQFYEQFF.

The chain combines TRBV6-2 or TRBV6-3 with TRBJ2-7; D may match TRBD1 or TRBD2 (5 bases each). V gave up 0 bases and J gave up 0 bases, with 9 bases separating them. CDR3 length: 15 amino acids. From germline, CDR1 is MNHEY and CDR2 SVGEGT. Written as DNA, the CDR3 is TGTGCCAGCAGTTACTCCCGGGGCCCCTCCTACGAGCAGTACTTC. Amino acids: CASSYSRGPSYEQYF.

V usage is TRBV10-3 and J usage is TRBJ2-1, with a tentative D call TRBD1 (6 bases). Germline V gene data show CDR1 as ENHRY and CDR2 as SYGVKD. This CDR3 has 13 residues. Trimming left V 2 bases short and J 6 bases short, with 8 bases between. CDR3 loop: CAISEGRGNEQFF. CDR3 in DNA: TGTGCCATCAGTGAGGGCAGGGGCAATGAGCAGTTCTTC.

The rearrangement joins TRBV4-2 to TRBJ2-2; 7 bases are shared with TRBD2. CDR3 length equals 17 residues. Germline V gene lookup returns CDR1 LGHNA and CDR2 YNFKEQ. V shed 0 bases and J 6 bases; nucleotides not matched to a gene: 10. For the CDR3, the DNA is TGTGCCAGCAGCCAAGATACTTGGCGGGGGTTATCCGGGGAGCTGTTTTTT. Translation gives CASSQDTWRGLSGELFF.

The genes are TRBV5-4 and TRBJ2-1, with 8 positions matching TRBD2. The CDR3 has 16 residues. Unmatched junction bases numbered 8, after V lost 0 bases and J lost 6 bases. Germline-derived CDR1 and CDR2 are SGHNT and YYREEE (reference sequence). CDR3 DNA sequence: TGTGCCAGCAGCTTGGCGGGGGGGCCACTGGGCAATGAGCAGTTCTTC. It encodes CASSLAGGPLGNEQFF.

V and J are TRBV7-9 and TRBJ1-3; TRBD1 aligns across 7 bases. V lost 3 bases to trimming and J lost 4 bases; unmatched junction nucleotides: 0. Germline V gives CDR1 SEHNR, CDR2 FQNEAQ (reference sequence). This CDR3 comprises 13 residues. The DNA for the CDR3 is TGTGCCAGCAGCTTGGGACAGGGAAACACCATATATTTT. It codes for CASSLGQGNTIYF.

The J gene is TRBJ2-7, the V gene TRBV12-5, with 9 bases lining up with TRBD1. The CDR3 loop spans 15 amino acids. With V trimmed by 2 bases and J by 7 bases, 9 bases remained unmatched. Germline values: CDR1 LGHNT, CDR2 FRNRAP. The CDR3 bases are TGTGCTAGTGGTTTGCCCCGACAGGGGGGGATAGAGCAGTACTTC. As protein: CASGLPRQGGIEQYF.

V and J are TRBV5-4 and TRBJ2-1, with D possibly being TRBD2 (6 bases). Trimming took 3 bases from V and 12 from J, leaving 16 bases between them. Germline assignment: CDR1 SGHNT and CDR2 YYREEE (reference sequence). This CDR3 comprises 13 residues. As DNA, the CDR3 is TGTGCCAGCAGCTGGAGGGAGAAGGTCGGGCAGTTCTTC. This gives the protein CASSWREKVGQFF.

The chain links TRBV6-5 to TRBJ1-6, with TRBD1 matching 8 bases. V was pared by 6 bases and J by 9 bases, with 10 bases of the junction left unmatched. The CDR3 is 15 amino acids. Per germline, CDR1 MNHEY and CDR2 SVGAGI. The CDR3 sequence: CASSRLDRGGSPLHF. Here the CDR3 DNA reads TGTGCCAGCAGCCGCCTCGACAGGGGAGGTTCACCCCTCCACTTT.

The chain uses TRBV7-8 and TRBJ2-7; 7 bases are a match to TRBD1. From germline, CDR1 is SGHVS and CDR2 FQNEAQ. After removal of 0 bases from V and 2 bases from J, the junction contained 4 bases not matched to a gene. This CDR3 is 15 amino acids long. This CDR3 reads CASSLAYDRAYEQYF. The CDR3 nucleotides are TGTGCCAGCAGCTTAGCGTACGACAGGGCCTACGAGCAGTACTTC.

The CDR3, as DNA: TGTGCCAGCAGTTACTCTACCAAGGGAACTGGGACCCAGTACTTC. Residues: CASSYSTKGTGTQYF. This rearrangement joins TRBV6-2 or TRBV6-3 to TRBJ2-5; D call uncertain. The V end lost 0 bases, the J end lost 7 bases, and 15 bases lay between the germline ends. CDR1 is MNHEY and CDR2 is SVGEGT in the germline V gene. The CDR3 is 15 amino acids.

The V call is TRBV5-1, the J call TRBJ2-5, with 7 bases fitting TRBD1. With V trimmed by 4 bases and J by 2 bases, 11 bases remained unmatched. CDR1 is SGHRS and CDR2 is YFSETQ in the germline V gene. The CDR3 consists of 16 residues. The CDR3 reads CASSRGQPEGQETQYF. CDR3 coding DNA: TGCGCCAGCAGCCGGGGACAGCCCGAGGGGCAAGAGACCCAGTACTTC.

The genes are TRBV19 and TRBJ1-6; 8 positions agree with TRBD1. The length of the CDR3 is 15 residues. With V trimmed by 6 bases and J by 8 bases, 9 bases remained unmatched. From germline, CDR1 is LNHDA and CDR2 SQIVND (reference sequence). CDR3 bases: TGTGCCAGTAGCCCCGGGCAGGGGGCTTATTCACCCCTCCACTTT. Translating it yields CASSPGQGAYSPLHF.

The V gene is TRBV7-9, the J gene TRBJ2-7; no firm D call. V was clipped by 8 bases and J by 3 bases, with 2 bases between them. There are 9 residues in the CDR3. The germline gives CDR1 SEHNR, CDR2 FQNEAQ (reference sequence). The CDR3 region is CASGYEQYF. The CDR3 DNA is TGTGCCAGCGGCTACGAGCAGTACTTC.

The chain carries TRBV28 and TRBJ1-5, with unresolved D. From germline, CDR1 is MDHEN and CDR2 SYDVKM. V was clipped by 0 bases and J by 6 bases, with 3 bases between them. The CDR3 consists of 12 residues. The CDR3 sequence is CASSLWGQPQHF. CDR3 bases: TGTGCCAGCAGTTTATGGGGTCAGCCCCAGCATTTT.

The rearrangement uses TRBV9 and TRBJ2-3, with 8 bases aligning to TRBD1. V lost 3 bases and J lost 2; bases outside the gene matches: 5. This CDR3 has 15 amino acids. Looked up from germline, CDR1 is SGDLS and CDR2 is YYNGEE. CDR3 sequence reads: CASSATGGPTDTQYF. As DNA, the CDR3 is TGTGCCAGCAGCGCTACAGGGGGGCCCACAGATACGCAGTATTTT.

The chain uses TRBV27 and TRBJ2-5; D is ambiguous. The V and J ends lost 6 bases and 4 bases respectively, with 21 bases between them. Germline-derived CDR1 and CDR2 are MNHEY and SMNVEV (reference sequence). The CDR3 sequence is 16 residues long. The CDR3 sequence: CASRHDERGHGETQYF. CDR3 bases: TGTGCCAGCAGACACGACGAGCGCGGCCACGGAGAGACCCAGTACTTC.

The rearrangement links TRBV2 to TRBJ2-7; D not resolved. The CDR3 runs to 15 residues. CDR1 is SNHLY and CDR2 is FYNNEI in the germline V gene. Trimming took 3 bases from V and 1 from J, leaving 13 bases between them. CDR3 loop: CASSDILQPSYEQYF. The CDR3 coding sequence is TGTGCCAGCAGTGACATCCTCCAGCCTTCCTACGAGCAGTACTTC.

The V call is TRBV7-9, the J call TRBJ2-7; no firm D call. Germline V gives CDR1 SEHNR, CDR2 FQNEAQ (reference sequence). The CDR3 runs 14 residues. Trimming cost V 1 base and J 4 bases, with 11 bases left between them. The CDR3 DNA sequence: TGTGCCAGCAGCTTAGAACTGCTATCTTACGAGCAGTACTTC. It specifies CASSLELLSYEQYF. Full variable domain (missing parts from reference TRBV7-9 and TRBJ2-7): DTGVSQNPRHKITKRGQNVTFRCDPISEHNRLYWYRQTLGQGPEFLTYFQNEAQLEKSRLLSDRFSAERPKGSFSTLEIQRTEQGDSAMYLCASSLELLSYEQYFGPGTRLTVT.

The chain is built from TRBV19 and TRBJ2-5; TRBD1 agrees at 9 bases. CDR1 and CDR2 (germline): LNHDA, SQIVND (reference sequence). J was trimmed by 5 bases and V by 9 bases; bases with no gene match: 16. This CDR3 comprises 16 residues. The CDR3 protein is CASHPGQGRPRETQYF. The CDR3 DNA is TGTGCCAGCCACCCGGGACAGGGAAGGCCTCGGGAGACCCAGTACTTC. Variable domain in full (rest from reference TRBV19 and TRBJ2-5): DGGITQSPKYLFRKEGQNVTLSCEQNLNHDAMYWYRQDPGQGLRLIYYSQIVNDFQKGDIAEGYSVSREKKESFPLTVTSAQKNPTAFYLCASHPGQGRPRETQYFGPGTRLLVL.

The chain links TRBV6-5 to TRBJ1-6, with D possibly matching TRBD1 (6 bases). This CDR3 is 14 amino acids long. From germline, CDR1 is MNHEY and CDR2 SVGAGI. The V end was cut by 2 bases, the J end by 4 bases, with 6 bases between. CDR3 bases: TGTGCCAGCAGTTACGGACAGTATAATTCACCCCTCCACTTT. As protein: CASSYGQYNSPLHF.

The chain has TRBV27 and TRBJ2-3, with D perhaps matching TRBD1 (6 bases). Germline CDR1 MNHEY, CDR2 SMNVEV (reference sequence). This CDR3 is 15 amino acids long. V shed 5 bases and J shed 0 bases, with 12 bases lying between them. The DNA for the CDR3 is TGTGCCAGCAGTATTGGGACAACTAGCACAGATACGCAGTATTTT. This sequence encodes CASSIGTTSTDTQYF.

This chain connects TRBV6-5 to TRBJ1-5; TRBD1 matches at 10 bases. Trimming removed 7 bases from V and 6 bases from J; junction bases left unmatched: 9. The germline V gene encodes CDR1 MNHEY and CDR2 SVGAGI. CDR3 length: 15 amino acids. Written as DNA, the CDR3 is TGTGCCAGCAAGAGTGGACAGGGGGTAAGTCAGCCCCAGCATTTT. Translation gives CASKSGQGVSQPQHF.

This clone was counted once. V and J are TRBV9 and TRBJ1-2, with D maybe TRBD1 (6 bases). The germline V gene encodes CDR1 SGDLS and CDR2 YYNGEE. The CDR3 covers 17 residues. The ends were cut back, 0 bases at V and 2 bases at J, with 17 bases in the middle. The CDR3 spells CASSVDGGRLENYGYTF. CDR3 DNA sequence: TGTGCCAGCAGCGTAGACGGGGGCCGGTTGGAGAACTATGGCTACACCTTC.

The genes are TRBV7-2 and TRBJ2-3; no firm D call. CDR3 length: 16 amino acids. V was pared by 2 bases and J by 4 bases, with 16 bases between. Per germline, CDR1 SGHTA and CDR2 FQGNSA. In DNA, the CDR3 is TGTGCCAGCAGCTTACAGACCTCACCCGGGTCAGATACGCAGTATTTT. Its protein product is CASSLQTSPGSDTQYF.

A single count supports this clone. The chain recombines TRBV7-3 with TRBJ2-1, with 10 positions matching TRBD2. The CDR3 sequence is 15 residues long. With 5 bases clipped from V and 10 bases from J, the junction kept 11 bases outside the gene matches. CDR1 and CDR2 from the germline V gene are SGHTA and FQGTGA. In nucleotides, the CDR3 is TGTGCCAGCAGCGCGAGCGGGAGGGCCCGGGGCGAGCAGTTCTTC. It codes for CASSASGRARGEQFF.